This TCR beta chain was documented in a study of blood T cell repertoires in COVID-19. Overall study: Acute and convalescent COVID-19 samples came from the United States, Italy and Spain.

Generated by immunoSEQ multiplex PCR, the TCRdb table keeps only in-frame clones and is missing some. The sample yields under 140,000 clones, about 72% seen once. There are a few counts of this clone. The CDR3 loop spans 13 amino acids. Germline loops: CDR1 LGHDT, CDR2 YNNKEL (reference sequence). V gave up 1 base and J gave up 5 bases, with 8 bases separating them. This clonotype was obtained from a woman in her sixties or seventies with acute or convalescent COVID-19. The sequencing input was peripheral blood. The rearrangement uses TRBV3-1 (or the pseudogene TRBV3-2) and TRBJ1-2; possibly TRBD1 for D (5 bases). In DNA form, the CDR3 reads TGTGCCAGCAGCCAAGGACAGTTATATGGCTACACCTTC. It is translated as CASSQGQLYGYTF.